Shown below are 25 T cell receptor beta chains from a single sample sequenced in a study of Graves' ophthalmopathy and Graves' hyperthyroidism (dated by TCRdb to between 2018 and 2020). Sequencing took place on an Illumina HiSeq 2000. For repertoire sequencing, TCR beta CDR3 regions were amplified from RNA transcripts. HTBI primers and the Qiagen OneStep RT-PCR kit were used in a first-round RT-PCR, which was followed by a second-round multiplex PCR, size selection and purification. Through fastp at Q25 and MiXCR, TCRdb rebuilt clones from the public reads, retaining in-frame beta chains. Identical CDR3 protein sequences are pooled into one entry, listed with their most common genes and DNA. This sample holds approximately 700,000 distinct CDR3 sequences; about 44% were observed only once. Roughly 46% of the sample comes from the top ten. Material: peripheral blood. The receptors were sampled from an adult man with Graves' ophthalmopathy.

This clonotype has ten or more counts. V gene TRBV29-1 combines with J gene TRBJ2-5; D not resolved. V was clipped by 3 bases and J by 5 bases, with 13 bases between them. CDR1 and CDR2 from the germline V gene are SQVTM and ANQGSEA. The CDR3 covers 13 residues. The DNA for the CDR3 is TGCAGCGTTGAGGCCCAAGACGGGGAGACCCAGTACTTC. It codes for CSVEAQDGETQYF.

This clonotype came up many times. CDR3 sequence: CSVKLARTGELFF. Written as DNA, the CDR3 is TGCAGCGTTAAACTAGCTCGCACCGGGGAGCTGTTTTTT. The gene calls are TRBV29-1 and TRBJ2-2; a possible D gene is TRBD2 (6 bases). Per germline, CDR1 SQVTM and CDR2 ANQGSEA. Trimming left V 5 bases short and J 4 bases short, with 11 bases between. The CDR3 consists of 13 residues.

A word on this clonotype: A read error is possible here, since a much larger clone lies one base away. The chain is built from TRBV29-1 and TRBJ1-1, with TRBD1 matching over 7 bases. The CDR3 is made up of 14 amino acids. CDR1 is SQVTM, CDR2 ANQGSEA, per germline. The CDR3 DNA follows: TGCAGCGTTGAGGACAGGACCTCGAACACTGAAGCTTCCTTT. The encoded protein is CSVEDRTSNTEASF.

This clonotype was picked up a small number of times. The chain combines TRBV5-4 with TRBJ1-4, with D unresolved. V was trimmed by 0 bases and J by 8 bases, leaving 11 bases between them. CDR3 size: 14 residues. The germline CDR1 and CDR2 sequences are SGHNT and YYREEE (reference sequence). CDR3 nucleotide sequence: TGTGCCAGCAGCTTGGCCACTGGAGAAGAAAAACTGTTTTTT. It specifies CASSLATGEEKLFF.

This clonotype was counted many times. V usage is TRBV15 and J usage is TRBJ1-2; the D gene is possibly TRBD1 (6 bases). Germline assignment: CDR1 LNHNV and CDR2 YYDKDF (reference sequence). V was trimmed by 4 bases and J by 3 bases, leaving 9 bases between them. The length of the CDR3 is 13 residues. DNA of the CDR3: TGTGCCACCAGCAAGGGGGAGGACTATGGCTACACCTTC. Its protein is CATSKGEDYGYTF.

The CDR3 bases are TGTGCCAGCAGTTACGGCCAGGGGAACACTGAAGCTTTCTTT. Its protein is CASSYGQGNTEAFF. This chain connects TRBV6-6 to TRBJ1-1; possible D gene TRBD1, 5 bases. The CDR3 is 14 amino acids. With 2 bases removed from V and 1 base from J, the gap between germline ends came to 8 bases. The germline V gene has CDR1 MNHNY and CDR2 SVGAGI (reference sequence).

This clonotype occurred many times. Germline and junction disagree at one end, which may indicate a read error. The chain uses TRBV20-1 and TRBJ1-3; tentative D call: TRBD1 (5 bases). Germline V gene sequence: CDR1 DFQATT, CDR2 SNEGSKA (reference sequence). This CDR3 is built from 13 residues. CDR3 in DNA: TGCAGTGCTAGAGAGGGGCTTGGAACCACCATATATTTT. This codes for CSAREGLGTTIYF.

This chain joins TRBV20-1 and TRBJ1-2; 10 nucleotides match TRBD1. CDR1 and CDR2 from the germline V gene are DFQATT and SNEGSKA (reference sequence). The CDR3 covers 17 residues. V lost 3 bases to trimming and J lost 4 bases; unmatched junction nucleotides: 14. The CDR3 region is CSARDGPPGQGTYGYTF. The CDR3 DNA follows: TGCAGTGCTAGGGATGGGCCCCCGGGACAGGGGACCTATGGCTACACCTTC.

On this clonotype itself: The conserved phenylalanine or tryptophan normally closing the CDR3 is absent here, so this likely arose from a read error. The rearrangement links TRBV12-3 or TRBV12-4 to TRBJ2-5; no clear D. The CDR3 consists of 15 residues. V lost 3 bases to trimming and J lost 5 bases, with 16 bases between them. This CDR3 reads CASSLGSSPRETQYV. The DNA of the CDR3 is TGTGCCAGCAGTTTGGGATCATCCCCTAGGGAGACCCAGTACGTC.

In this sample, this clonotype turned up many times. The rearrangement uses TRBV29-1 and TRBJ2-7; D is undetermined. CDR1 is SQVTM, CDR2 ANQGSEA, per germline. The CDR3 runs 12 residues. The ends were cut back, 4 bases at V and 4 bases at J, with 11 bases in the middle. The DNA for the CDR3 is TGCAGCGTTGGCCCCCCTGAATACGAGCAGTACTTC. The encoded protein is CSVGPPEYEQYF.

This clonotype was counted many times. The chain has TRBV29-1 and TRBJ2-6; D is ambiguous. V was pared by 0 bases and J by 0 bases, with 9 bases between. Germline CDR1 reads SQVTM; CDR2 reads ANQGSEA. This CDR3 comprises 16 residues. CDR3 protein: CSVEDPRDSGANVLTF. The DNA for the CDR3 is TGCAGCGTTGAAGATCCACGCGACTCTGGGGCCAACGTCCTGACTTTC.

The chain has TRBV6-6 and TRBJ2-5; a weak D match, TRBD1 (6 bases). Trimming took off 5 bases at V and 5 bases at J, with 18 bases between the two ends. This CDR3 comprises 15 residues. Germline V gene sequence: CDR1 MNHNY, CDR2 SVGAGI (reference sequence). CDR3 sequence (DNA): TGTGCCAGCAGTCCGACAGGACAAACCGGGGAGACCCAGTACTTC. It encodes CASSPTGQTGETQYF.

CDR3 region: CASSLIAGAGRGANVLTF. The CDR3, as DNA: TGTGCCAGCAGCTTAATAGCCGGGGCAGGGAGAGGGGCCAACGTCCTGACTTTC. The rearrangement uses TRBV7-9 and TRBJ2-6, with D perhaps being TRBD1 or TRBD2 (5 bases each). There are 18 residues in the CDR3. Germline V lookup: CDR1 SEHNR, CDR2 FQNEAQ (reference sequence). Trimming removed 2 bases at V and 4 bases at J, with 18 bases between.

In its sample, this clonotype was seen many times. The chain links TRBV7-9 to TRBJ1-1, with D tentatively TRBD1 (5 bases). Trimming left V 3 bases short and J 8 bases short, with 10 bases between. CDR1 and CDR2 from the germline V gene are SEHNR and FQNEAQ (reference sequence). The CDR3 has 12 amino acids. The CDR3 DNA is TGTGCCAGCAGCTTGCTCCAGGGAGAAGCTTTCTTT. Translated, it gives CASSLLQGEAFF. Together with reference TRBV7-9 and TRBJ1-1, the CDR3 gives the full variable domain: DTGVSQNPRHKITKRGQNVTFRCDPISEHNRLYWYRQTLGQGPEFLTYFQNEAQLEKSRLLSDRFSAERPKGSFSTLEIQRTEQGDSAMYLCASSLLQGEAFFGQGTRLTVV.

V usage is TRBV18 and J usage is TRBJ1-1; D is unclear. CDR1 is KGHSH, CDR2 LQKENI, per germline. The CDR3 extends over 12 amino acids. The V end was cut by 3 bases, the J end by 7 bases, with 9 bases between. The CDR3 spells CASSPYGSEAFF. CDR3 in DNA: TGTGCCAGCTCACCCTATGGCAGTGAAGCTTTCTTT. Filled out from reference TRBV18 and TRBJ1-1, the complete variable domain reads NAGVMQNPRHLVRRRGQEARLRCSPMKGHSHVYWYRQLPEEGLKFMVYLQKENIIDESGMPKERFSAEFPKEGPSILRIQQVVRGDSAAYFCASSPYGSEAFFGQGTRLTVV.

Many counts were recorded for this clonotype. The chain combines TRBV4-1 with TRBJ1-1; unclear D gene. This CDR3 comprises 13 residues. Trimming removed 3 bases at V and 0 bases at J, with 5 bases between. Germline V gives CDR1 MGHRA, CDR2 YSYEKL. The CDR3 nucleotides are TGCGCCAGCAGCCAGTCCCTGAACACTGAAGCTTTCTTT. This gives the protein CASSQSLNTEAFF.

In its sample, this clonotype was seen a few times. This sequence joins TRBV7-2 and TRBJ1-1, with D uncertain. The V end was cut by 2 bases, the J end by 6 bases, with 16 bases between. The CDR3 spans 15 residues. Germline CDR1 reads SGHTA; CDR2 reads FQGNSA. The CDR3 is CASSLIGLAGAEAFF. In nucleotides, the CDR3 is TGTGCCAGCAGCTTAATCGGGTTGGCTGGGGCTGAAGCTTTCTTT.

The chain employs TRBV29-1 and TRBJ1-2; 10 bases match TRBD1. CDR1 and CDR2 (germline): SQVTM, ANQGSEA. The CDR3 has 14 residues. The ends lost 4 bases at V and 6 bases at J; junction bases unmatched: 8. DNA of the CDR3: TGCAGCGTTGGGAGGGACAGGGGTTGGGATGGCTACACCTTC. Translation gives CSVGRDRGWDGYTF.

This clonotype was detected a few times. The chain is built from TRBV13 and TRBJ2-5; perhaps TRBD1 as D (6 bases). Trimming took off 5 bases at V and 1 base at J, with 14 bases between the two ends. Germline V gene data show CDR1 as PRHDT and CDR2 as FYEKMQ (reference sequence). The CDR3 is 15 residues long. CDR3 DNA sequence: TGTGCCAGCAGCCCGAGAGGGGGAGCCCAAGAGACCCAGTACTTC. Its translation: CASSPRGGAQETQYF. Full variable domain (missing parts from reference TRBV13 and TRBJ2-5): AAGVIQSPRHLIKEKRETATLKCYPIPRHDTVYWYQQGPGQDPQFLISFYEKMQSDKGSIPDRFSAQQFSDYHSELNMSSLELGDSALYFCASSPRGGAQETQYFGPGTRLLVL.

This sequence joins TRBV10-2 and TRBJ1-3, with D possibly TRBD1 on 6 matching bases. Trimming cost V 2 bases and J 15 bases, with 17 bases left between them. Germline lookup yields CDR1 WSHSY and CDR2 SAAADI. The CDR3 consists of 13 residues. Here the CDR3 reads CASSEQDGTTGYF. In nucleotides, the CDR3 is TGCGCCAGCAGTGAGCAGGACGGGACAACGGGATATTTT.

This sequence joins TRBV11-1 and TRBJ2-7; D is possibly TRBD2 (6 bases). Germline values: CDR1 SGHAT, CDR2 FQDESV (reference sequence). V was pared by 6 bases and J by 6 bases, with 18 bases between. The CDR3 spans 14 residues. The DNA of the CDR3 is TGTGCCAGCAGTTCTGTCGGGAGCATGCGCGAGCAGTACTTC. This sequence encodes CASSSVGSMREQYF.

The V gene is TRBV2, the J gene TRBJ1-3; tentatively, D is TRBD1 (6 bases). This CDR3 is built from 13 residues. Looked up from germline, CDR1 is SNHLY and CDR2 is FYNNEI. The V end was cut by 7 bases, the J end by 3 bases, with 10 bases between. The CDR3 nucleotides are TGTGCCAGCACTACAGGGAGTGGAAACACCATATATTTT. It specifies CASTTGSGNTIYF.

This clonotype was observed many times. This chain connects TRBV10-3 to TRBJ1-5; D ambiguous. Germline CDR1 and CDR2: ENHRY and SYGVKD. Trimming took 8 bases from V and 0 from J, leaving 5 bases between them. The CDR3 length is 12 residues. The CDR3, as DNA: TGTGCCATCGGCCGTAGCAATCAGCCCCAGCATTTT. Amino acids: CAIGRSNQPQHF.

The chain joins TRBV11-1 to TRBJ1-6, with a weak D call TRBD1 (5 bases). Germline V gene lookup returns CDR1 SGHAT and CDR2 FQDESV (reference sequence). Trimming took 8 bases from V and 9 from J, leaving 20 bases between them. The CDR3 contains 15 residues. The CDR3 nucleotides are TGTGCCAGCGCTCCTGGGGCAGAGTGGGGTTCACCCCTCCACTTT. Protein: CASAPGAEWGSPLHF.

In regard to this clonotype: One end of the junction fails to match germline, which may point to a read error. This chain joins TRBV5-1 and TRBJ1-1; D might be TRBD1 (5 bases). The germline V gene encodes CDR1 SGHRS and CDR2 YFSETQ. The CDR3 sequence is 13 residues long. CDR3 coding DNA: TGCGCCAGCAGCTTGGGTGGGACCGCTGAAGCTTCCTTT. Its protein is CASSLGGTAEASF.